This T cell receptor (beta chain) originates from a study of long-term antiretroviral therapy in people with HIV. Study observations and caveats: Control repertoires displayed wider CDR3 length ranges than the HIV repertoires.

Researchers ran immunoSEQ v3.0 at survey level. Sequenced by immunoSEQ multiplex PCR; TCRdb stores in-frame clones only, minus some. The sample yields approximately 15,000 clones, 88% seen once. Trimming took 5 bases from V and 4 from J, leaving 17 bases between them. The CDR3 loop spans 15 amino acids. CDR1 and CDR2 (germline): SGHTA, FQGNSA. To note about this clone: Its specificity is unknown.

The material was unsorted PBMCs, obtained 6.2 years after starting antiretroviral therapy. This receptor was taken from a middle-aged man with HIV. The gene calls are TRBV7-2 and TRBJ1-2; D may be TRBD1 (5 bases). The CDR3 DNA is TGTGCCAGCAGCCCTTCCTCGGGACTCCTCTATGGCTACACCTTC. Its protein product is CASSPSSGLLYGYTF.